This T cell receptor beta chain was profiled in a study of blood T cell repertoires in COVID-19. Looking at the study overall: Specimens from acute and convalescent COVID-19 originated in the United States, Italy and Spain. The cDNA or gDNA used as material had been derived from T cells, B-cell-depleted T cells, or PBMCs.

As processed by the authors: Amplified reference gene primers provided the basis for estimating nucleated cell counts. Sequenced by immunoSEQ multiplex PCR; TCRdb stores in-frame clones only, minus some. The V and J calls and clone size are taken from that table; D and trimming were inferred from the DNA. The table has 200,000 to 300,000 clones, roughly nine tenths seen once. The sequence was obtained from a man aged 35-49 years who had recovered from COVID-19. The source material was peripheral blood.

The CDR3 DNA is TGTGCCAGCAGGACGGGGACAGGGGGGTCTGGGGCCAACGTCCTGACTTTC. Its protein is CASRTGTGGSGANVLTF. The J gene is TRBJ2-6, the V gene TRBV9; 11 bases align to TRBD1. After removal of 5 bases from V and 1 base from J, the junction contained 5 bases not matched to a gene. The V gene's germline CDR1 is SGDLS and CDR2 YYNGEE. The CDR3 spans 17 residues.